The 31 T cell receptor beta chains listed next were all sequenced from one sample in a study of PD-L1 blockade in urothelial cancer. Time point reported: pretreatment peripheral blood. Clones were read by immunoSEQ multiplex PCR, and TCRdb kept only the in-frame ones, dropping some. Here the sample spans 70,000 to 80,000 clones, around four fifths being singletons. Sequences were derived from PBMCs, sampled around atezolizumab (anti-PD-L1) treatment. Receptor source: a man in his forties with urothelial cancer.

The CDR3, as DNA: TGTGCCATCGCTGAGGAGAACACCGGGGAGCTGTTTTTT. It yields the protein CAIAEENTGELFF. The chain employs TRBV28 and TRBJ2-2; D is ambiguous. The CDR3 has 13 amino acids. The germline V gene has CDR1 MDHEN and CDR2 SYDVKM. Trimming took 10 bases from V and 1 from J, leaving 10 bases between them.

The V gene is TRBV27, the J gene TRBJ2-7; 11 bases align to TRBD2. From germline, CDR1 is MNHEY and CDR2 SMNVEV (reference sequence). Losses at the gene ends were 3 bases for V and 7 bases for J; bases not matched to a gene: 5. The CDR3 loop spans 14 amino acids. CDR3 sequence: CASSLLAGGKEQYF. The CDR3 DNA sequence: TGTGCCAGCAGTTTGTTAGCGGGAGGGAAGGAGCAGTACTTC.

The DNA for the CDR3 is TGTGCCAGCAGCCCCAACAGCGGGAGGGCCATGAATGAGCAGTTCTTC. Its translation: CASSPNSGRAMNEQFF. The chain has TRBV28 and TRBJ2-1; 10 bases are shared with TRBD2. The J segment lost 7 bases and the V segment lost 6 bases, leaving 12 bases of the junction unmatched. The CDR3 totals 16 residues. CDR1 and CDR2 from the germline V gene are MDHEN and SYDVKM.

This sequence joins TRBV6-6 and TRBJ2-3; the match to TRBD1 covers 11 bases. The CDR3 consists of 16 residues. V gave up 6 bases and J gave up 4 bases; unmatched junction bases: 9. Germline CDR1 is MNHNY and CDR2 is SVGAGI (reference sequence). The CDR3 nucleotides read TGTGCCAGCAGAACATCGGGACAGGGGGTTTCAGATACGCAGTATTTT. It yields the protein CASRTSGQGVSDTQYF.

The chain recombines TRBV29-1 with TRBJ1-3; D gene ambiguous. Trimming took 4 bases from V and 0 from J, leaving 4 bases between them. The CDR3 runs to 12 residues. CDR1 is SQVTM, CDR2 ANQGSEA, per germline. The CDR3 protein is CSVVISGNTIYF. In DNA form, the CDR3 reads TGCAGCGTTGTTATCTCTGGAAACACCATATATTTT.

The V gene is TRBV29-1, the J gene TRBJ2-2, with TRBD2 identical over 14 bases. The V gene's germline CDR1 is SQVTM and CDR2 ANQGSEA. With 5 bases clipped from V and 7 bases from J, the junction kept 6 bases outside the gene matches. The CDR3 runs to 15 residues. CDR3 in DNA: TGCAGCGTTCGAGGGACTAGCGGGAGTAGCGGGGAGCTGTTTTTT. It encodes CSVRGTSGSSGELFF.

This clone was counted a few times. The chain has TRBV11-2 and TRBJ1-2; D is possibly TRBD1 (6 bases). The CDR3 covers 14 residues. Germline CDR1 is SGHAT and CDR2 is FQNNGV. Trimming shortened V by 5 bases and J by 8 bases, and 18 bases separated the two germline ends. The CDR3 DNA follows: TGTGCCAGCAGCCTGGGACACTCCCTCGGGGGCTACACCTTC. It specifies CASSLGHSLGGYTF.

The V and J genes are TRBV19 and TRBJ2-1; TRBD1 agrees at 9 bases. The CDR3 length is 14 residues. In germline, CDR1 is LNHDA, CDR2 SQIVND (reference sequence). With V trimmed by 9 bases and J by 6 bases, 9 bases remained unmatched. The CDR3 loop is CASSEQGAGNEQFF. DNA of the CDR3: TGTGCCAGCTCGGAACAGGGGGCTGGCAATGAGCAGTTCTTC.

This clone was seen just once. This chain connects TRBV28 to TRBJ1-5, with TRBD1 matching 8 bases. The V gene's germline CDR1 is MDHEN and CDR2 SYDVKM. CDR3 length: 16 residues. The V gene end was trimmed by 6 bases and the J gene end by 0 bases; junction bases not matched to a gene: 7. The CDR3 DNA sequence: TGTGCCAGCAGGGTTCAGCAGGGGGCTAGCAATCAGCCCCAGCATTTT. This translates into CASRVQQGASNQPQHF.

The chain has TRBV7-2 and TRBJ2-5; 11 nucleotides match TRBD2. The CDR3 covers 15 residues. J gave up 8 bases and V 5 bases, and 10 bases lay outside the gene matches. Germline V CDR1 and CDR2: SGHTA, FQGNSA. The CDR3 region has the DNA TGTGCCAGCAGCCCCTGGACTAGCGGGTCAAGAACCCAGTACTTC. Translating it yields CASSPWTSGSRTQYF.

This clone is a singleton in its sample. The CDR3 coding sequence is TGTGCCAGTAGTCTGCGTTTCGACACTGAAGCTTTCTTT. Protein: CASSLRFDTEAFF. The chain uses TRBV19 and TRBJ1-1; D remains ambiguous. Deletions cut 5 bases from V and 3 bases from J, with 10 bases between. Germline V gene lookup returns CDR1 LNHDA and CDR2 SQIVND (reference sequence). This CDR3 is 13 amino acids long.

The V call is TRBV19, the J call TRBJ2-2; TRBD2 aligns across 7 bases. The CDR3 has 15 residues. V trimming: 1 base; J trimming: 1 base; junction bases outside the gene matches: 0. Germline V gives CDR1 LNHDA, CDR2 SQIVND (reference sequence). CDR3 in DNA: TGTGCCAGTAGTATAGGCGGGGGGAACACCGGGGAGCTGTTTTTT. Its protein product is CASSIGGGNTGELFF.

The V call is TRBV7-2, the J call TRBJ2-7, with 7 nucleotides matching TRBD1. The CDR3 consists of 15 residues. Trimming took 3 bases from V and 2 from J; bases not matched to a gene: 7. Germline CDR1 SGHTA, CDR2 FQGNSA. Written as DNA, the CDR3 is TGTGCCAGCAGCTTTAGACAGGGTACCGCCTACGAGCAGTACTTC. Residues: CASSFRQGTAYEQYF.

To note about this clone: The same CDR3 also results from other DNA sequences found in this sample. V and J are TRBV6-5 and TRBJ1-2; D is perhaps TRBD1 (5 bases). Trimming pared 0 bases from V and 6 bases from J, leaving 11 bases between. CDR1 and CDR2 from the germline V gene are MNHEY and SVGAGI. The CDR3 is made up of 14 amino acids. CDR3 nucleotides: TGTGCCAGCAGTTACTCCGGGGGAGGGAATGGCTACACCTTC. The encoded protein is CASSYSGGGNGYTF.

The count of this clone is one. This rearrangement joins TRBV6-5 to TRBJ2-1; D might be TRBD2 (5 bases). The germline V gene has CDR1 MNHEY and CDR2 SVGAGI. V was shortened by 2 bases and J by 9 bases, with 8 bases between the two germline ends. The CDR3 runs 12 residues. This chain's CDR3 is CASSYGRGEQFF. In DNA, the CDR3 is TGTGCCAGCAGTTACGGACGGGGTGAGCAGTTCTTC.

CDR3 sequence: CASSVQQIYGYTF. In DNA form, the CDR3 reads TGTGCCAGCAGCGTACAGCAGATCTATGGCTACACCTTC. The J gene is TRBJ1-2, the V gene TRBV5-8; D not resolved. V was pared by 4 bases and J by 4 bases, with 11 bases between. Germline CDR1 is SGHTS and CDR2 is YDEGEE. The CDR3 has 13 residues.

This clone was observed once. This chain uses TRBV28 with TRBJ2-5, with D perhaps TRBD2 (5 bases). The length of the CDR3 is 16 residues. The germline V gene encodes CDR1 MDHEN and CDR2 SYDVKM. V was shortened by 5 bases and J by 7 bases, with 23 bases between the two germline ends. The CDR3 sequence: CASSPSAGEGFGTQYF. The DNA for the CDR3 is TGTGCCAGCAGTCCTTCCGCGGGCGAAGGCTTCGGGACCCAGTACTTC. The whole variable domain, filled in from reference TRBV28 and TRBJ2-5, reads DVKVTQSSRYLVKRTGEKVFLECVQDMDHENMFWYRQDPGLGLRLIYFSYDVKMKEKGDIPEGYSVSREKKERFSLILESASTNQTSMYLCASSPSAGEGFGTQYFGPGTRLLVL.

The V call is TRBV7-6, the J call TRBJ2-3; D is ambiguous. CDR3 size: 15 residues. Germline assignment: CDR1 SGHVS and CDR2 FNYEAQ. The germline V and J ends were trimmed by 1 base and 2 bases, with 10 bases remaining between them. The CDR3 sequence is CASSLEIRYTDTQYF. Here the CDR3 DNA reads TGTGCCAGCAGCTTAGAAATTCGTTACACAGATACGCAGTATTTT. The whole variable domain, filled in from reference TRBV7-6 and TRBJ2-3, reads GAGVSQSPRYKVTKRGQDVALRCDPISGHVSLYWYRQALGQGPEFLTYFNYEAQQDKSGLPNDRFSAERPEGSISTLTIQRTEQRDSAMYRCASSLEIRYTDTQYFGPGTRLTVL.

The chain couples TRBV4-1 to TRBJ2-4; 7 nucleotides match TRBD2. The CDR3 is made up of 17 amino acids. Trimming at V came to 0 bases and at J to 0 bases, leaving 5 bases not matched to a gene. Germline-derived CDR1 and CDR2 are MGHRA and YSYEKL. CDR3 loop: CASSQDGRGLAKNIQYF. The CDR3 coding sequence is TGCGCCAGCAGCCAAGATGGGAGGGGTCTAGCCAAAAACATTCAGTACTTC.

This chain uses TRBV18 with TRBJ2-7; 8 nucleotides agree with TRBD1. The V and J ends lost 4 bases and 0 bases, in that order; junction bases with no gene match: 14. Germline values: CDR1 KGHSH, CDR2 LQKENI. The CDR3 consists of 18 residues. The CDR3 DNA reads TGTGCCAGCTCACACTCGGGGGAAGGACAGGGCCTCTCCTACGAGCAGTACTTC. Its translation: CASSHSGEGQGLSYEQYF. Full variable domain (remainder filled in from reference TRBV18 and TRBJ2-7): NAGVMQNPRHLVRRRGQEARLRCSPMKGHSHVYWYRQLPEEGLKFMVYLQKENIIDESGMPKERFSAEFPKEGPSILRIQQVVRGDSAAYFCASSHSGEGQGLSYEQYFGPGTRLTVT.

This clone was seen just once. V and J are TRBV27 and TRBJ2-7; the D gene is possibly TRBD2 (6 bases). The CDR3 length is 15 residues. From germline, CDR1 is MNHEY and CDR2 SMNVEV (reference sequence). The V end lost 4 bases, the J end lost 4 bases, and 17 bases lay between the germline ends. The CDR3 loop is CASSSRGGEEYEQYF. The CDR3 coding sequence is TGTGCCAGCAGTTCCCGTGGAGGGGAGGAGTACGAGCAGTACTTC.

The chain joins TRBV4-2 to TRBJ1-2, with D possibly TRBD1 on 5 matching bases. Deletions cut 2 bases from V and 2 bases from J, with 18 bases between. This CDR3 is 17 amino acids long. Germline V gene lookup returns CDR1 LGHNA and CDR2 YNFKEQ. The CDR3 region has the DNA TGTGCCAGCAGCCAACGCGCCGCCGTGGCAGGGAACTATGGCTACACCTTC. Residues: CASSQRAAVAGNYGYTF.

V and J are TRBV20-1 and TRBJ2-1; no definite D call. Trimming took off 6 bases at V and 6 bases at J, with 9 bases between the two ends. The CDR3 has 11 amino acids. Germline assignment: CDR1 DFQATT and CDR2 SNEGSKA (reference sequence). The CDR3 spells CSAQRGNEQFF. The CDR3 region has the DNA TGCAGTGCCCAAAGAGGCAATGAGCAGTTCTTC.

CDR3 bases: TGTGCCAGCAGTAGGACAGGCTCCAGCTCCTACGAGCAGTACTTC. Residues: CASSRTGSSSYEQYF. V gene TRBV13 combines with J gene TRBJ2-7; TRBD1 matches 7 bases. After removal of 6 bases from V and 0 bases from J, the junction contained 8 bases not matched to a gene. The CDR3 loop spans 15 amino acids. Germline CDR1 reads PRHDT; CDR2 reads FYEKMQ (reference sequence). Variable domain in full (rest from reference TRBV13 and TRBJ2-7): AAGVIQSPRHLIKEKRETATLKCYPIPRHDTVYWYQQGPGQDPQFLISFYEKMQSDKGSIPDRFSAQQFSDYHSELNMSSLELGDSALYFCASSRTGSSSYEQYFGPGTRLTVT.

The chain has TRBV9 and TRBJ1-3, with D uncertain. Trimming took 0 bases from V and 6 from J, leaving 13 bases between them. Germline loops: CDR1 SGDLS, CDR2 YYNGEE. The CDR3 runs 15 residues. CDR3 bases: TGTGCCAGCAGCGTAGAGTGGGGAGGTGTAAACACCATATATTTT. Translated, it gives CASSVEWGGVNTIYF.

V and J are TRBV29-1 and TRBJ2-1; 7 nucleotides align to TRBD1. This CDR3 has 15 amino acids. V was clipped by 6 bases and J by 2 bases; unmatched bases: 10. Germline V gene data show CDR1 as SQVTM and CDR2 as ANQGSEA. CDR3 DNA: TGCAGCGTGGGAACCGACAGGGTGGCCTACAATGAGCAGTTCTTC. This codes for CSVGTDRVAYNEQFF.

This sequence joins TRBV11-3 and TRBJ2-3; TRBD1 agrees at 7 bases. The V gene end was trimmed by 4 bases and the J gene end by 4 bases; junction bases not matched to a gene: 2. From germline, CDR1 is SGHNT and CDR2 YENEEA. The length of the CDR3 is 13 residues. CDR3 protein: CASSSGQADTQYF. CDR3 coding DNA: TGTGCCAGCAGCTCAGGACAGGCAGATACGCAGTATTTT.

This clone has just one count. J is TRBJ2-5 and V is TRBV5-6; 11 bases are a match to TRBD2. Germline V gene sequence: CDR1 SGHDT, CDR2 YYEEEE. The CDR3 contains 17 residues. V was clipped by 4 bases and J by 4 bases; unmatched bases: 12. The CDR3 region has the DNA TGTGCCAGCAGCCCTACTGTAGCGGGAGGGCCCGTAGAGACCCAGTACTTC. It is translated as CASSPTVAGGPVETQYF.

The genes are TRBV5-4 and TRBJ1-2; 8 bases match TRBD1. The CDR3 length is 14 residues. V shed 1 base, J shed 4 bases, and the junction held 3 bases outside the gene matches. Per the germline V gene, CDR1 is SGHNT and CDR2 is YYREEE (reference sequence). The CDR3 DNA reads as TGTGCCAGCAGCTTGCAGGGGGCAAGCTATGGCTACACCTTC. Its protein is CASSLQGASYGYTF.

The chain joins TRBV5-1 to TRBJ2-5, with TRBD2 as a possible D gene (5 bases). The CDR3 is 14 amino acids. V lost 5 bases, J lost 5 bases, and 16 bases lay in between. CDR1 and CDR2 from the germline V gene are SGHRS and YFSETQ. CDR3 coding DNA: TGCGCCAGCAGTCTTGCTCCGGGGTCCGAGACCCAGTACTTC. Protein product: CASSLAPGSETQYF.

The chain joins TRBV9 to TRBJ2-7; D may be TRBD1 (5 bases). Trimming pared 4 bases from V and 2 bases from J, leaving 16 bases between. Germline V gene data show CDR1 as SGDLS and CDR2 as YYNGEE. The CDR3 extends over 15 amino acids. The CDR3 DNA reads TGTGCCAGCAGCCCCCGAGCAGGGATCCCCTACGAGCAGTACTTC. Translation gives CASSPRAGIPYEQYF. Based on the CDR3 plus reference TRBV9 and TRBJ2-7, the full variable domain is DSGVTQTPKHLITATGQRVTLRCSPRSGDLSVYWYQQSLDQGLQFLIQYYNGEERAKGNILERFSAQQFPDLHSELNLSSLELGDSALYFCASSPRAGIPYEQYFGPGTRLTVT.